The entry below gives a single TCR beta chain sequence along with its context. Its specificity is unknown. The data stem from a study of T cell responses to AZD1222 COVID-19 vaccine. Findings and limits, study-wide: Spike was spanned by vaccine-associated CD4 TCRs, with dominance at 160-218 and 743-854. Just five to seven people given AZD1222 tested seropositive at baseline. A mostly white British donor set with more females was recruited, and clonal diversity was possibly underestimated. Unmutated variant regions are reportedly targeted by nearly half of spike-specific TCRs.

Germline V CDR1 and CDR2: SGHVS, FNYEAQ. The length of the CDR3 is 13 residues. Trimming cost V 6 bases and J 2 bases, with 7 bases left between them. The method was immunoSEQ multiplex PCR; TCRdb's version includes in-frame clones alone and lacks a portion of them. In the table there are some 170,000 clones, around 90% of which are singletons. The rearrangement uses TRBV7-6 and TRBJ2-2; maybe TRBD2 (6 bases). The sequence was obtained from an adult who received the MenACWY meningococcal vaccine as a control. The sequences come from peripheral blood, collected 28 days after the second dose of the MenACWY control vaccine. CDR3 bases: TGTGCCAGCAGGGGACTTAACACCGGGGAGCTGTTTTTT. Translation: CASRGLNTGELFF. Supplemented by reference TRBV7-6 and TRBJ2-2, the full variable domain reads GAGVSQSPRYKVTKRGQDVALRCDPISGHVSLYWYRQALGQGPEFLTYFNYEAQQDKSGLPNDRFSAERPEGSISTLTIQRTEQRDSAMYRCASRGLNTGELFFGEGSRLTVL.